This TCR beta chain was found in a study of cytomegalovirus exposure and HLA in healthy donors. The V and J ends lost 5 bases and 6 bases, in that order; junction bases with no gene match: 6. Germline lookup yields CDR1 SEHNR and CDR2 FQNEAQ (reference sequence). The CDR3 runs 14 residues. The PCR contained 60 Vbeta and 13 Jbeta primers. Sequencing was performed with immunoSEQ multiplex PCR; in TCRdb, only in-frame clones are kept and a portion is missing. The sample includes around 200,000 clones, 65% to 90% of them seen just once. V and J are TRBV7-9 and TRBJ1-1, with 10 positions matching TRBD1. Sequenced material: PBMCs. The receptor was isolated from a woman between 45 and 65 years old in good health and CMV-seronegative. CDR3 protein: CASSTGQGFPEAFF. CDR3 nucleotides: TGTGCCAGCAGCACGGGACAGGGGTTCCCTGAAGCTTTCTTT.